This T cell receptor beta chain stems from a study of T cell repertoires in cytomegalovirus infection. This clonotype showed up many times. Antigen unknown. General study findings and limits: It was HLA-C-restricted CMV-specific TCR beta clonotypes that dominated the response ex vivo.

TCRdb fed the reads into MiXCR, producing one record per CDR3 protein. Of approximately 910,000 distinct CDR3 sequences listed, roughly 31% were seen once; the top ten hold over 12%. The sample here was cultured CD8+ T cells from PBMCs, taken from culture after CMV antigen stimulation. The TCR originated in a human donor in good health (CMV status not recorded). Some clones in this sample may be carry-over from other donors' samples.

The CDR3 region is CASSEITGSQPQHF. CDR3 in DNA: TGTGCCAGCAGTGAAATAACAGGGAGTCAGCCCCAGCATTTT. This chain links TRBV6-1 with TRBJ1-5, with a possible D match to TRBD1 (6 bases). The CDR3 runs to 14 residues. Trimming pared 2 bases from V and 6 bases from J, leaving 11 bases between. CDR1 is MNHNS, CDR2 SASEGT, per germline.